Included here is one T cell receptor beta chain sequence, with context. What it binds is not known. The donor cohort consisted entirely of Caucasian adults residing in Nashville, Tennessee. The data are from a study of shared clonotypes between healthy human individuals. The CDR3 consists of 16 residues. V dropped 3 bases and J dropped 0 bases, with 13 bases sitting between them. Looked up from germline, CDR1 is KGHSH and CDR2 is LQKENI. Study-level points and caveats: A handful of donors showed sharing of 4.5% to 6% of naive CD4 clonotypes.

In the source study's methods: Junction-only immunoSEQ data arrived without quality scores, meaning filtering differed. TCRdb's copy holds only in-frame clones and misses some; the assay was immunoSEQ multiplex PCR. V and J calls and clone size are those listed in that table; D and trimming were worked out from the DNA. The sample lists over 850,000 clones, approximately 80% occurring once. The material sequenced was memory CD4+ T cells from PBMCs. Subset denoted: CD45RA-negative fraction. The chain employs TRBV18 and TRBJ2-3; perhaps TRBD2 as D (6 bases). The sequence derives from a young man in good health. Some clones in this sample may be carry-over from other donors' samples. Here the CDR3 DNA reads TGTGCCAGCTCACCCCGTAGCGGACTCAGCACAGATACGCAGTATTTT. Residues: CASSPRSGLSTDTQYF.